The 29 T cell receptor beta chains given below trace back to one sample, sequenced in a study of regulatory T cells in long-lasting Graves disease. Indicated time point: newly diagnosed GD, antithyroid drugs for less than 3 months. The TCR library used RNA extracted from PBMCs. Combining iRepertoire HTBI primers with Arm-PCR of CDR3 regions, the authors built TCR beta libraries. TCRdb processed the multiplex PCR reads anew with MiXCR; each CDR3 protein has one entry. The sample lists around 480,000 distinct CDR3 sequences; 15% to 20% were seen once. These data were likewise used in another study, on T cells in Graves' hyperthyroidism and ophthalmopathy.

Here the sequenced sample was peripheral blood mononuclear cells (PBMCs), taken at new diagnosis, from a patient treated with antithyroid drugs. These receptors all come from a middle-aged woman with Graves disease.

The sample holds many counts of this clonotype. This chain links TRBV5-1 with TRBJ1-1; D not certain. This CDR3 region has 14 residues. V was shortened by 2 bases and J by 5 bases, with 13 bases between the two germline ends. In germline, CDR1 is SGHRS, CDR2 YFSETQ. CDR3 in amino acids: CASSFTSDKTEAFF. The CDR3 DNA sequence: TGCGCCAGCAGCTTCACCTCCGATAAAACTGAAGCTTTCTTT.

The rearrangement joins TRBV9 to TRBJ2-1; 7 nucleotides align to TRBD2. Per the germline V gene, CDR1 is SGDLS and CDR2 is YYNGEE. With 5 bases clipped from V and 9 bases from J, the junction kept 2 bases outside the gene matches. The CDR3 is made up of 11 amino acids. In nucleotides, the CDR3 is TGTGCCAGCAGGGGGGAGGGTGAGCAGTTCTTC. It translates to CASRGEGEQFF.

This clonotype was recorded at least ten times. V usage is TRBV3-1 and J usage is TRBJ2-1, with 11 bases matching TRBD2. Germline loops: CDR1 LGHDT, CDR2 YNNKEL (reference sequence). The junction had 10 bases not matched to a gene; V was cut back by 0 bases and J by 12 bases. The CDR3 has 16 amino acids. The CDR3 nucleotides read TGTGCCAGCAGCCAAGAAGGACTAGCGGGCACTAAGGGGCAGTTCTTC. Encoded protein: CASSQEGLAGTKGQFF.

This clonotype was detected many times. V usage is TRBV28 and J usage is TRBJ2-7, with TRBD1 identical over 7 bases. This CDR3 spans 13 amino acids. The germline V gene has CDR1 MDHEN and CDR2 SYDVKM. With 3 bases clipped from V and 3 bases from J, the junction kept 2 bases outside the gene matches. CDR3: CASSFGTDYEQYF. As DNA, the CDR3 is TGTGCCAGCAGTTTTGGGACAGACTACGAGCAGTACTTC. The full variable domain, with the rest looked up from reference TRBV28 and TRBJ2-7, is DVKVTQSSRYLVKRTGEKVFLECVQDMDHENMFWYRQDPGLGLRLIYFSYDVKMKEKGDIPEGYSVSREKKERFSLILESASTNQTSMYLCASSFGTDYEQYFGPGTRLTVT.

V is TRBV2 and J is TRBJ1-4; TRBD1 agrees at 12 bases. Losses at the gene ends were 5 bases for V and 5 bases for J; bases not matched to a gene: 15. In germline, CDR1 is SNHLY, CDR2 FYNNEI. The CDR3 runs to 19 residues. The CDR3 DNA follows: TGTGCCAGCAGTAGGGGACAGGGGGCTGTACTCCTTCCAAATGAAAAACTGTTTTTT. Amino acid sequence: CASSRGQGAVLLPNEKLFF.

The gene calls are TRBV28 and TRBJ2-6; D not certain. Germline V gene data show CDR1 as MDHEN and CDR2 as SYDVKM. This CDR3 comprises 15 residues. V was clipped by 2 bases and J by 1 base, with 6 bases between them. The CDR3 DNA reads TGTGCCAGCAGTTTAGTGGTTTCTGGGGCCAACGTCCTGACTTTC. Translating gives CASSLVVSGANVLTF.

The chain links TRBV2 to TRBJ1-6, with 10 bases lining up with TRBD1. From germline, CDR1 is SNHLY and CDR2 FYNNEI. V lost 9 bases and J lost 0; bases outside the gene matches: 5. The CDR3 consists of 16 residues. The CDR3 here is CASRTGGSSYNSPLHF. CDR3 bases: TGTGCCAGTAGGACAGGGGGAAGCTCCTATAATTCACCCCTCCACTTT.

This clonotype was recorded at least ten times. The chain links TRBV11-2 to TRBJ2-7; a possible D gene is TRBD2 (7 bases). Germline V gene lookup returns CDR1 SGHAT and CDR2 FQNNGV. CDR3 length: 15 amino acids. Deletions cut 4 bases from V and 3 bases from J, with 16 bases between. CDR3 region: CASSYLGGLHYEQYF. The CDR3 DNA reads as TGTGCCAGCAGCTACCTCGGGGGGCTCCACTACGAGCAGTACTTC.

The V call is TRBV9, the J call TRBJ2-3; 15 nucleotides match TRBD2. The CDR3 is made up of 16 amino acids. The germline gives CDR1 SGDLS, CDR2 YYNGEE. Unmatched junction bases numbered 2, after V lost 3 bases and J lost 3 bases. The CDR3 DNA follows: TGTGCCAGCAGCGAGGGACTAGCGGGGGGAACAGATACGCAGTATTTT. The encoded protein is CASSEGLAGGTDTQYF.

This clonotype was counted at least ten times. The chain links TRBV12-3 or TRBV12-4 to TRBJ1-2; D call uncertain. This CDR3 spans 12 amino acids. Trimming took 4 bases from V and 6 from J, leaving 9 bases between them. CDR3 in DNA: TGTGCCAGCAGTTCAGAAGCCGATGGCTACACCTTC. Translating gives CASSSEADGYTF.

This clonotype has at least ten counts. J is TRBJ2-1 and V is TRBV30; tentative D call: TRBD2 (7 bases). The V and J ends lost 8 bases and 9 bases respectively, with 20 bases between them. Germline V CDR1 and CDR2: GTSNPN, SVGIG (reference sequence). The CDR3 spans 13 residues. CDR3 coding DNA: TGTGCCCCTAGGTGGGGGGGCCGAGGTGAGCAGTTCTTC. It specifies CAPRWGGRGEQFF.

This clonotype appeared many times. CDR3 sequence: CASSSGQGAISEQFF. The CDR3 bases are TGTGCCAGCAGTTCGGGACAGGGGGCGATCTCTGAGCAGTTCTTC. The chain is built from TRBV5-4 and TRBJ2-1; the match to TRBD1 covers 12 bases. The junction had 9 bases not matched to a gene; V was cut back by 5 bases and J by 9 bases. Germline V gene sequence: CDR1 SGHNT, CDR2 YYREEE (reference sequence). The CDR3 is made up of 15 amino acids.

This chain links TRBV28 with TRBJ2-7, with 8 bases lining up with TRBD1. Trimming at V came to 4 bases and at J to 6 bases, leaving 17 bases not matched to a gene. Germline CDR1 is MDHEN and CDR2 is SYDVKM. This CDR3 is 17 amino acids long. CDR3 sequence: CASSYIPGGAGSGEQYF. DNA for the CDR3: TGTGCCAGCAGTTATATCCCAGGGGGCGCTGGTTCGGGCGAGCAGTACTTC.

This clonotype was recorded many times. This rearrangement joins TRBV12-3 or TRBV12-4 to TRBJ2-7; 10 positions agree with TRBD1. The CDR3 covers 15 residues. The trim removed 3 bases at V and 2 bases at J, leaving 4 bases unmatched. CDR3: CASSLGDRGTYEQYF. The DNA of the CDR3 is TGTGCCAGCAGTTTGGGGGACAGGGGCACCTACGAGCAGTACTTC.

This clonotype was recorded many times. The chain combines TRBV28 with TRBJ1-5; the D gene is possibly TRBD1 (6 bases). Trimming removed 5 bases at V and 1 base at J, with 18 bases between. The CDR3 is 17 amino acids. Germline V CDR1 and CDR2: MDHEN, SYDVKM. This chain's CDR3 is CASSEDSWGASNQPQHF. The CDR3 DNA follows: TGTGCCAGCAGTGAGGACAGTTGGGGGGCCAGCAATCAGCCCCAGCATTTT.

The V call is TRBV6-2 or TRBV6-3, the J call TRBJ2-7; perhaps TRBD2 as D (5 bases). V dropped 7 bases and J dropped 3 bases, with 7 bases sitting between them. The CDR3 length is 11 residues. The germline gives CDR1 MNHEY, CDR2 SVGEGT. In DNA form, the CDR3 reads TGTGCCAGCAAGAGGGTCTACGAGCAGTACTTC. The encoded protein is CASKRVYEQYF.

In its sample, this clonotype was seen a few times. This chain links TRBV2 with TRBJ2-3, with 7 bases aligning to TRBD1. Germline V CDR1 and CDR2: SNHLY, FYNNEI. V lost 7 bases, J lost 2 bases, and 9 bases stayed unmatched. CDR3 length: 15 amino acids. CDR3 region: CASIRDRGSTDTQYF. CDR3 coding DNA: TGTGCCAGCATCCGGGACAGAGGATCCACAGATACGCAGTATTTT.

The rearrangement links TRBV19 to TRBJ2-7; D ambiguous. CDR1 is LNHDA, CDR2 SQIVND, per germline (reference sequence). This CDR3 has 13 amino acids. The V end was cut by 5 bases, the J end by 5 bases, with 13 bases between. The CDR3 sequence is CASSHGRAHEQYF. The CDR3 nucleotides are TGTGCCAGTAGTCATGGCAGAGCCCACGAGCAGTACTTC.

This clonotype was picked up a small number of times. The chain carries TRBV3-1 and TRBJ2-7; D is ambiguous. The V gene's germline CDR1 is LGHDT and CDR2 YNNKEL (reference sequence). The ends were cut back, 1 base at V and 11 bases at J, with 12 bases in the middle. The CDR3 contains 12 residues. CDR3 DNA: TGTGCCAGCAGCCAAGGGTCCCCACATAAGTACTTC. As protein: CASSQGSPHKYF.

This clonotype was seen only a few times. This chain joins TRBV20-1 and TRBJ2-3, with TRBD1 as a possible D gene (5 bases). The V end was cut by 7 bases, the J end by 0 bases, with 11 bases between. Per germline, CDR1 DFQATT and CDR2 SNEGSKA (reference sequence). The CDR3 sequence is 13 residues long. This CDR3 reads CSVPDTSTDTQYF. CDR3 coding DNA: TGCAGTGTTCCGGACACTAGCACAGATACGCAGTATTTT.

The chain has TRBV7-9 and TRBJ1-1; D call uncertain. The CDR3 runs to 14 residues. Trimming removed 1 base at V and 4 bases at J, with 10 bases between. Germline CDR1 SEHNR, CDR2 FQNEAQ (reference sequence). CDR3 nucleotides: TGTGCCAGCAGCTTAGGAATCGTCGGCACTGAAGCTTTCTTT. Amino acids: CASSLGIVGTEAFF.

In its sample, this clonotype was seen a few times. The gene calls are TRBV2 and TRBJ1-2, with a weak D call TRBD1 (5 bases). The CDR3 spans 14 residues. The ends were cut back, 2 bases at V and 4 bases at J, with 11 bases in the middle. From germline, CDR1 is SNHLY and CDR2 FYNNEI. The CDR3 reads CASSELGTAYGYTF. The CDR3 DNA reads TGTGCCAGCAGTGAATTAGGGACGGCCTATGGCTACACCTTC.

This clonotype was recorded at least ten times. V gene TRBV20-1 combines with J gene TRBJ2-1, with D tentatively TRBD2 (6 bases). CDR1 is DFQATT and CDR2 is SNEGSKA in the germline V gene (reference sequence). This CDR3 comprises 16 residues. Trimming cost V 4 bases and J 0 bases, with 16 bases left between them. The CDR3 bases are TGCAGTGCTAAAGATCTGGAGGGAACCTCCTACAATGAGCAGTTCTTC. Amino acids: CSAKDLEGTSYNEQFF.

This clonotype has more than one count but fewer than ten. The DNA of the CDR3 is TGCGCCAGCAGCCAAGAGGGGAGGGTAGGGGACGAGCAGTACTTC. As protein: CASSQEGRVGDEQYF. This sequence joins TRBV4-1 and TRBJ2-7; 7 positions agree with TRBD2. CDR3 length: 15 amino acids. CDR1 MGHRA and CDR2 YSYEKL come from the germline V gene. Losses at the gene ends were 0 bases for V and 5 bases for J; bases not matched to a gene: 7.

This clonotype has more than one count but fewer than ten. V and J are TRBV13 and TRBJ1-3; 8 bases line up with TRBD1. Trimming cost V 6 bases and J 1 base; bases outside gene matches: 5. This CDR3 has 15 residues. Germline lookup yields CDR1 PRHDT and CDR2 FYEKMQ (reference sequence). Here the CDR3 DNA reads TGTGCCAGCAGTACAGGGGGACCATCTGGAAACACCATATATTTT. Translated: CASSTGGPSGNTIYF.

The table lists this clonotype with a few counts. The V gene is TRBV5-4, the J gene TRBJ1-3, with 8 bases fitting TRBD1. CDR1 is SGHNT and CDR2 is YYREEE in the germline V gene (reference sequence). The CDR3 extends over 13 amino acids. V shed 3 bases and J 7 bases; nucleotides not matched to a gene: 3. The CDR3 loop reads CASSSDRVNTIYF. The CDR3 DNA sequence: TGTGCCAGCAGCTCGGACAGGGTTAACACCATATATTTT.

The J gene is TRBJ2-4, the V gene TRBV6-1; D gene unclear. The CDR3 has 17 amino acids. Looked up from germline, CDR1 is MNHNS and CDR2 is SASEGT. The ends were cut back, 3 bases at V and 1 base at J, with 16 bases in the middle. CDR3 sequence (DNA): TGTGCCAGCAGTGAGGTGGCAGGAGCAATGGCCAAAAACATTCAGTACTTC. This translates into CASSEVAGAMAKNIQYF.

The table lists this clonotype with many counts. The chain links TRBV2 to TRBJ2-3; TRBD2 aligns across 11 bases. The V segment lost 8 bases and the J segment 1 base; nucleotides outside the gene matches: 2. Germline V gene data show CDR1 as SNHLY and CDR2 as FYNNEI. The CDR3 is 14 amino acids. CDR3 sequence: CASHSGGGTDTQYF. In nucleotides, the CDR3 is TGTGCCAGCCATAGCGGGGGGGGCACAGATACGCAGTATTTT.

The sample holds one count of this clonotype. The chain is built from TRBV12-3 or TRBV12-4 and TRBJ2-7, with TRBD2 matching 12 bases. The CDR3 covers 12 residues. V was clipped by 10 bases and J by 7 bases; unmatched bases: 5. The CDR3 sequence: CATSGGANEQYF. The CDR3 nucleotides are TGTGCCACTAGCGGGGGGGCCAATGAGCAGTACTTC.